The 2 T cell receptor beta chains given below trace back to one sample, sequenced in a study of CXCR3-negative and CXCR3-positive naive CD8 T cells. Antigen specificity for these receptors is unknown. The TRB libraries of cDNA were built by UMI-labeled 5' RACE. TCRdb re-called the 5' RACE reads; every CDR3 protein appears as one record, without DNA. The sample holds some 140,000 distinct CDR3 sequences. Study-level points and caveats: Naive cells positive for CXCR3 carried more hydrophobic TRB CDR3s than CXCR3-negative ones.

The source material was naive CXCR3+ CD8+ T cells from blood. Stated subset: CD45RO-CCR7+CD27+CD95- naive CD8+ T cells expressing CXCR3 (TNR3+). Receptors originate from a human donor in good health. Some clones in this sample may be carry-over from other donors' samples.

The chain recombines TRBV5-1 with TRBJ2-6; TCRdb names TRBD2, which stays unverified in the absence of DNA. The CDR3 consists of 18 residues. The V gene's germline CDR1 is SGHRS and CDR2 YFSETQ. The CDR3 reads CASSLVTLGHAGANVLTF.

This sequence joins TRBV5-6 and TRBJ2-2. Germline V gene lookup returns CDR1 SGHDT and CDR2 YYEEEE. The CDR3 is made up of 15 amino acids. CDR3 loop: CASSLWQMNTGELFF.